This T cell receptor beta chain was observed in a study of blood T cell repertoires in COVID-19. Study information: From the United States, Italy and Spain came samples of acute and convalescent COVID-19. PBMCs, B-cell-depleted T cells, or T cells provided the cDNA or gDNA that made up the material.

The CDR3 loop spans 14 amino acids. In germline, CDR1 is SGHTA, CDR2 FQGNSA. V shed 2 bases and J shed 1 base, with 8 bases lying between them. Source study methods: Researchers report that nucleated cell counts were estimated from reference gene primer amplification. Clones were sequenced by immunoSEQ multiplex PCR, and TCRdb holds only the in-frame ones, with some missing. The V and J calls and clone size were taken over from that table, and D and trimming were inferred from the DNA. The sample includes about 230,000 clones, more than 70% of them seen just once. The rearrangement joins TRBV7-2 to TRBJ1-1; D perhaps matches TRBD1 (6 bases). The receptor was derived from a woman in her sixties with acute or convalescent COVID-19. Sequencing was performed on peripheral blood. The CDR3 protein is CASSLQGPNTEAFF. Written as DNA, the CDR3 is TGTGCCAGCAGCTTACAGGGGCCGAACACTGAAGCTTTCTTT.